This T cell receptor beta chain stems from a study of post-analysis software for immune sequencing data. Study-wide background: Recorded disease courses covered relapsing-remitting, secondary progressive and progressive-relapsing multiple sclerosis. Some patients had no subtype annotation.

Tagging with unique molecular identifiers was a feature of the TCR beta cDNA libraries. Each sample of roughly 0.9 to 11 million input T cells yielded 500,000 or so cDNA molecules, so each molecule approximated one T cell. MiXCR was run by TCRdb on the PCR reads, yielding one entry per CDR3 protein. In the table there are more than 450,000 distinct CDR3 sequences, 44% of which are singletons. This CDR3 is 12 amino acids long. Germline CDR1 SNHLY, CDR2 FYNNEI. Trimming stripped 0 bases from V and 6 bases from J, with 4 bases between. Study-level results: In multiple sclerosis, normalized Chao1 diversity was significantly below that of controls. With TRBV5-6, TRBV5-1 and TRBV20-1 included, 4 to 6 TRBV segments were more frequent in patients than in controls.

This clonotype was counted between two and nine times. Its specificity is not known. V is TRBV2 and J is TRBJ2-3; no definite D call. The sequence was collected from a girl under 18 with multiple sclerosis. The specimen sequenced was blood. CDR3 residues: CASSEASDTQYF. CDR3 DNA sequence: TGTGCCAGCAGTGAAGCTTCGGATACGCAGTATTTT.